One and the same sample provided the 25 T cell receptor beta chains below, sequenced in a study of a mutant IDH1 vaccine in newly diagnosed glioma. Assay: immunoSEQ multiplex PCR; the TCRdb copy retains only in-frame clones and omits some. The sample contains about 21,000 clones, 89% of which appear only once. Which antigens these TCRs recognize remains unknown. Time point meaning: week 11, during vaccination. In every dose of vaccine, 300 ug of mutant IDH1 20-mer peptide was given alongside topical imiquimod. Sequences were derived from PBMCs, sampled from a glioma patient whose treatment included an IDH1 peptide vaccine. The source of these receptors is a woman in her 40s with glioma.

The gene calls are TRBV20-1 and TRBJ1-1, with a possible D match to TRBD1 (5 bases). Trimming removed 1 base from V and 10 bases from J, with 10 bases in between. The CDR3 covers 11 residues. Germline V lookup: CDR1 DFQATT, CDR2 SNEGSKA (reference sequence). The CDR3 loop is CSARAGSTAFF. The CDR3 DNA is TGCAGTGCTAGAGCAGGGAGTACAGCTTTCTTT.

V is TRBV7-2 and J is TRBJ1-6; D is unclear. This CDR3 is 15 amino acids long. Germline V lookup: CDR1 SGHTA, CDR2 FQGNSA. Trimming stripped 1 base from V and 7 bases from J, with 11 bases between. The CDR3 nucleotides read TGTGCCAGCAGCTTAGTTCGGTCGGCGAATTCACCCCTCCACTTT. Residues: CASSLVRSANSPLHF.

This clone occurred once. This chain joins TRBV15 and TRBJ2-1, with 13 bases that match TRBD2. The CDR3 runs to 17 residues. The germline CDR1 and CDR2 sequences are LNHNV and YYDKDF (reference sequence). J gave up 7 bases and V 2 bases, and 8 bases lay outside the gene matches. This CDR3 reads CATSRTTGTSGENEQFF. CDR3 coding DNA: TGTGCCACCAGCAGAACCACCGGGACTAGCGGGGAAAATGAGCAGTTCTTC. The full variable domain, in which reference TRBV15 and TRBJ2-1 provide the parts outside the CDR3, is DAMVIQNPRYQVTQFGKPVTLSCSQTLNHNVMYWYQQKSSQAPKLLFHYYDKDFNNEADTPDNFQSRRPNTSFCFLDIRSPGLGDTAMYLCATSRTTGTSGENEQFFGPGTRLTVL.

The CDR3 DNA reads as TGCAGCGCACGGGGACTAGCTGAGACCGGGGAGCTGTTTTTT. Its translation is CSARGLAETGELFF. V and J are TRBV29-1 and TRBJ2-2, with 9 bases fitting TRBD2. Germline V lookup: CDR1 SQVTM, CDR2 ANQGSEA. This CDR3 region has 14 residues. After removal of 7 bases from V and 5 bases from J, the junction contained 8 bases not matched to a gene.

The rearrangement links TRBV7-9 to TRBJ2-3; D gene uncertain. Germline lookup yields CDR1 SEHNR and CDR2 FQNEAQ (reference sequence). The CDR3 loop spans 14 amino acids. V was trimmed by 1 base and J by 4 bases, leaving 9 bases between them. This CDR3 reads CASSLEGLADTQYF. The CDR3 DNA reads TGTGCCAGCAGCTTAGAGGGATTGGCAGATACGCAGTATTTT. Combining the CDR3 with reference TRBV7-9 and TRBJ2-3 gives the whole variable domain DTGVSQNPRHKITKRGQNVTFRCDPISEHNRLYWYRQTLGQGPEFLTYFQNEAQLEKSRLLSDRFSAERPKGSFSTLEIQRTEQGDSAMYLCASSLEGLADTQYFGPGTRLTVL.

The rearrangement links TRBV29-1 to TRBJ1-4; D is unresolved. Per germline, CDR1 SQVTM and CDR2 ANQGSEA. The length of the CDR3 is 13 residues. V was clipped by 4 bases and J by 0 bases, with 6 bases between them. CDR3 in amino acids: CSVVTATNEKLFF. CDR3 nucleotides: TGCAGCGTTGTGACGGCAACTAATGAAAAACTGTTTTTT. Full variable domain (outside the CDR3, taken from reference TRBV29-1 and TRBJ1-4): SAVISQKPSRDICQRGTSLTIQCQVDSQVTMMFWYRQQPGQSLTLIATANQGSEATYESGFVIDKFPISRPNLTFSTLTVSNMSPEDSSIYLCSVVTATNEKLFFGSGTQLSVL.

Here the CDR3 reads CATSRGQGTEAFF. Here the CDR3 DNA reads TGTGCCACCAGCCGGGGACAGGGCACTGAAGCTTTCTTT. The chain employs TRBV15 and TRBJ1-1, with 9 bases that match TRBD1. Germline V gene lookup returns CDR1 LNHNV and CDR2 YYDKDF (reference sequence). V trimming: 5 bases; J trimming: 4 bases; junction bases outside the gene matches: 2. This CDR3 contains 13 residues. Full variable domain (remainder filled in from reference TRBV15 and TRBJ1-1): DAMVIQNPRYQVTQFGKPVTLSCSQTLNHNVMYWYQQKSSQAPKLLFHYYDKDFNNEADTPDNFQSRRPNTSFCFLDIRSPGLGDTAMYLCATSRGQGTEAFFGQGTRLTVV.

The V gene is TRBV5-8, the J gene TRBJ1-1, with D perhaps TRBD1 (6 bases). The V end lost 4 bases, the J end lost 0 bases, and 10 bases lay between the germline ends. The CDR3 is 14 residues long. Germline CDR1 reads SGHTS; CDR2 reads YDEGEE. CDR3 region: CASSKGHLNTEAFF. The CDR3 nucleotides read TGTGCCAGCAGCAAGGGACACTTGAACACTGAAGCTTTCTTT.

The CDR3: CSVQMTDRPNEKLFF. The CDR3 DNA is TGCAGCGTGCAGATGACTGACAGGCCTAATGAAAAACTGTTTTTT. The J gene is TRBJ1-4, the V gene TRBV29-1, with D perhaps matching TRBD1 (6 bases). Germline V gene data show CDR1 as SQVTM and CDR2 as ANQGSEA. Trimming stripped 6 bases from V and 3 bases from J, with 17 bases between. CDR3 length: 15 residues.

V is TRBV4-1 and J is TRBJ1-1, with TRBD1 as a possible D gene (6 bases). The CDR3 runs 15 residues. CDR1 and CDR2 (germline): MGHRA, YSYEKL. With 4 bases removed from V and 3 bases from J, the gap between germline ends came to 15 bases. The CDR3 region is CASSLSQGGYTEAFF. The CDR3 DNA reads TGCGCCAGCAGCCTTTCACAGGGAGGTTACACTGAAGCTTTCTTT.

The CDR3 nucleotides are TGTGCCAGCAGTTTATGGCCTCTGGGAGCGGGAGGGGCACCTAGCTCCTACAATGAGCAGTTCTTC. Translating it yields CASSLWPLGAGGAPSSYNEQFF. This chain links TRBV28 with TRBJ2-1, with TRBD2 matching 10 bases. Losses at the gene ends were 0 bases for V and 0 bases for J; bases not matched to a gene: 17. The CDR3 sequence is 22 residues long. Germline CDR1 MDHEN, CDR2 SYDVKM.

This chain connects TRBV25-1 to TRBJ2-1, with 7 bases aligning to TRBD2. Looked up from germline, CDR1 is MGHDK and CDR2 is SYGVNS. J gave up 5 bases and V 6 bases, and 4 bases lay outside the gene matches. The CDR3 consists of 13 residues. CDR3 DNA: TGTGCCAGCAGCCCTAGCGGCCACAATGAGCAGTTCTTC. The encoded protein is CASSPSGHNEQFF.

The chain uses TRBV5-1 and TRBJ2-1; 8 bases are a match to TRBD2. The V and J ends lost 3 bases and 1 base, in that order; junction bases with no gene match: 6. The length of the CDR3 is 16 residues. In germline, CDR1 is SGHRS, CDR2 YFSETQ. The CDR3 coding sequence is TGCGCCAGCAGCTCGGAAGCGGGAGAATCCTACAATGAGCAGTTCTTC. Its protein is CASSSEAGESYNEQFF.

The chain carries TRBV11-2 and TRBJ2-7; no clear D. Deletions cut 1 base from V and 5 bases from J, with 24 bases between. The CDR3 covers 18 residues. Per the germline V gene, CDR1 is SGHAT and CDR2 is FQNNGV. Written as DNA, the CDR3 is TGTGCCAGCAGCTTAGGGTGGTGGACCCATCTAGAAGTTAACGAGCAGTACTTC. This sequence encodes CASSLGWWTHLEVNEQYF.

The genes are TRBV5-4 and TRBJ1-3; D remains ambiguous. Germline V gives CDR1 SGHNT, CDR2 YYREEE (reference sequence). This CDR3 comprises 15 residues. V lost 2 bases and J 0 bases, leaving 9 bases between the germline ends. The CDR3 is CASSFPGNSGNTIYF. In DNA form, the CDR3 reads TGTGCCAGCAGCTTTCCGGGAAACTCTGGAAACACCATATATTTT.

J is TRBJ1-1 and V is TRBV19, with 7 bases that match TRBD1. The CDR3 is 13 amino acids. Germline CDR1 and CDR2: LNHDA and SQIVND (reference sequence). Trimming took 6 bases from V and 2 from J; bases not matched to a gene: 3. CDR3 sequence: CASRRQGNTEAFF. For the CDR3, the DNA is TGTGCCAGTAGAAGACAGGGAAACACTGAAGCTTTCTTT.

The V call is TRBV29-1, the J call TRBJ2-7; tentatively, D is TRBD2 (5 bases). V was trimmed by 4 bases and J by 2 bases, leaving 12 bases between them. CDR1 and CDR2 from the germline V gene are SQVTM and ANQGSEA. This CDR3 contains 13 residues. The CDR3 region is CSVGVTMTYEQYF. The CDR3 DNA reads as TGCAGCGTTGGAGTGACTATGACCTACGAGCAGTACTTC.

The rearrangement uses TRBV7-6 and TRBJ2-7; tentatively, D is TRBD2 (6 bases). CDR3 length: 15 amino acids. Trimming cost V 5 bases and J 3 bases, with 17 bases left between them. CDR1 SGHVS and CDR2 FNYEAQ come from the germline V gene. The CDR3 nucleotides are TGTGCCAGCAGCCTAGAGGCGGGGCGAGTCTACGAGCAGTACTTC. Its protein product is CASSLEAGRVYEQYF.

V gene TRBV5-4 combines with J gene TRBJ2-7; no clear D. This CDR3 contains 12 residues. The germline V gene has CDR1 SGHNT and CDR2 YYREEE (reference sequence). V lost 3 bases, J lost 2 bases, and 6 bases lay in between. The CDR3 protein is CASSSETYEQYF. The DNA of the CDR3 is TGTGCCAGCAGCTCGGAAACCTACGAGCAGTACTTC.

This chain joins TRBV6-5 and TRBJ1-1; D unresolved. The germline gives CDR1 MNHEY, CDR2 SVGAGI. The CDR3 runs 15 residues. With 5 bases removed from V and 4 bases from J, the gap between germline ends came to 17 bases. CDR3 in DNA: TGTGCCAGCAGTACACGATGGGGAGAGGGCACTGAAGCTTTCTTT. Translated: CASSTRWGEGTEAFF.

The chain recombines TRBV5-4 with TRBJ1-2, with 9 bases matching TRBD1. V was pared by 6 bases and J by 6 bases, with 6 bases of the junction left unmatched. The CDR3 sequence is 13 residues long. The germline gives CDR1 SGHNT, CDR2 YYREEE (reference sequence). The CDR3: CASNHRDRDGYTF. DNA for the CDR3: TGTGCCAGCAATCACCGGGACAGGGATGGCTACACCTTC. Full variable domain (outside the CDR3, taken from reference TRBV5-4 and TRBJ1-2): ETGVTQSPTHLIKTRGQQVTLRCSSQSGHNTVSWYQQALGQGPQFIFQYYREEENGRGNFPPRFSGLQFPNYSSELNVNALELDDSALYLCASNHRDRDGYTFGSGTRLTVV.

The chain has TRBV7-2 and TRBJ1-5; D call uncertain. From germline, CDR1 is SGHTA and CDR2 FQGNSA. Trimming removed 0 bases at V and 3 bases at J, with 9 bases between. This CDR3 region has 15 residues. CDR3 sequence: CASSLAGGNNQPQHF. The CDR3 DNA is TGTGCCAGCAGCTTAGCGGGCGGAAACAATCAGCCCCAGCATTTT. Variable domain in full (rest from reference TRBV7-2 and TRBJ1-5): GAGVSQSPSNKVTEKGKDVELRCDPISGHTALYWYRQSLGQGLEFLIYFQGNSAPDKSGLPSDRFSAERTGGSVSTLTIQRTQQEDSAVYLCASSLAGGNNQPQHFGDGTRLSIL.

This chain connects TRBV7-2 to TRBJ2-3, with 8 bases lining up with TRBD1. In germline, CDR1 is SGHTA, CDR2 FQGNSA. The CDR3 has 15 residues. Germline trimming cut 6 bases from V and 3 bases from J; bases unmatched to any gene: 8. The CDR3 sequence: CASRFSGQGTDTQYF. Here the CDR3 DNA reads TGTGCCAGCAGGTTTAGTGGACAGGGTACAGATACGCAGTATTTT. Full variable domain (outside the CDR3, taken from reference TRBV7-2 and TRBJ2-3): GAGVSQSPSNKVTEKGKDVELRCDPISGHTALYWYRQSLGQGLEFLIYFQGNSAPDKSGLPSDRFSAERTGGSVSTLTIQRTQQEDSAVYLCASRFSGQGTDTQYFGPGTRLTVL.

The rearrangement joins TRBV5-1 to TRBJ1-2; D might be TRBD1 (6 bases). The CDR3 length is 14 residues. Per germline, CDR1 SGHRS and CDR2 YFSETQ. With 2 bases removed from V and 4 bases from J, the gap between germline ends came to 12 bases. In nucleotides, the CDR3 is TGCGCCAGCAGCTTCGAGGGGGTAGGCTATGGCTACACCTTC. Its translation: CASSFEGVGYGYTF.

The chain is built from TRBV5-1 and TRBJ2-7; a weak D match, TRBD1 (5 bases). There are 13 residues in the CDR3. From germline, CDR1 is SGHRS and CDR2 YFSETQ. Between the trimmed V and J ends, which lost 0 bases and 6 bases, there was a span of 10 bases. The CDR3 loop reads CASSLGAQGEQYF. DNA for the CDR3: TGCGCCAGCAGCTTGGGGGCCCAGGGCGAGCAGTACTTC.